This TCR beta chain is drawn from a study of CD8 T cells in Susac syndrome. With respect to this clonotype: What it binds is not known.

CDR1 and CDR2 (germline): MNHEY, SMNVEV (reference sequence). V was pared by 5 bases and J by 2 bases, with 12 bases of the junction left unmatched. This CDR3 contains 17 residues. Roughly 0.45 to 1 ug RNA was reverse transcribed with random hexamers. The immunoSEQ assay covered 54 Vbeta and 13 Jbeta segments for CDR3. TCRdb passed the immunoSEQ multiplex PCR reads through MiXCR, listing each CDR3 protein once. This table holds more than 100,000 distinct CDR3 sequences, over 90% found once. Study-wide findings and caveats: In Susac patients, clonal expansion was not detected in CD4+ cells.

The authors carried out high-throughput sequencing of TCR beta. They applied it to CD8+ and CD4+ T cells obtained from blood. Negative isolation was used for CD8+ and CD4+ T cells and FACS enrichment for TEMRA cells. Source material: CD4+ T cells from PBMCs. The TCR was taken from a human donor with Susac syndrome. The chain links TRBV27 to TRBJ2-3; TRBD2 matches 8 bases. CDR3 region: CASSALGGGRNTDTQYF. As DNA, the CDR3 is TGTGCCAGCAGTGCGCTGGGAGGCGGGAGGAACACAGATACGCAGTATTTT.